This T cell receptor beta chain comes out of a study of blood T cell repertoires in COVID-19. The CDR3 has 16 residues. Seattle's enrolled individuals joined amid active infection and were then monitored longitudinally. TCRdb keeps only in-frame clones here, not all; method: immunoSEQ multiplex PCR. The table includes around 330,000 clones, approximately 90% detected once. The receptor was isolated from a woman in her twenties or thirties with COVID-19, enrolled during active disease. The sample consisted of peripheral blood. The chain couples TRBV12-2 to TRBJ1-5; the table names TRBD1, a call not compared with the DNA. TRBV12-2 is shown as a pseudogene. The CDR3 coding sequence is TGTGCAAGTCGCGCAACTCCCGACAGGGTCGATCAGCCCCAGCATTTT. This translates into CASRATPDRVDQPQHF.